The 15 T cell receptor beta chains reported below all come from one sample, sequenced in a study of regulatory T cells in long-lasting Graves disease. Sequencing libraries for TCR beta were prepared with iRepertoire HTBI primers and Arm-PCR of CDR3 regions. One entry per CDR3 protein results from TCRdb running MiXCR on the multiplex PCR reads. The sample holds about 470,000 distinct CDR3 sequences; about 16% are singletons and the top ten take over 15%. This sample's time point: newly diagnosed GD, antithyroid drugs for less than 3 months. Extracted RNA from PBMCs served as the source of the TCR library. In addition, the sample was reused for a study of T cells in Graves' hyperthyroidism and ophthalmopathy.

The starting material was peripheral blood mononuclear cells (PBMCs), obtained at new diagnosis, from a patient treated with antithyroid drugs. The receptors derive from a woman aged 25 to 39 with Graves disease.

In its sample, this clonotype was seen a few times. The chain couples TRBV19 to TRBJ2-1; D gene uncertain. CDR1 is LNHDA, CDR2 SQIVND, per germline (reference sequence). The CDR3 totals 15 residues. V lost 1 base and J lost 7, with 14 bases in between. The CDR3 DNA reads TGTGCCAGTAGTATAGCGGTCGGCCTGGGGAATGAGCAGTTCTTC. It yields the protein CASSIAVGLGNEQFF.

This clonotype was counted only a few times. V is TRBV20-1 and J is TRBJ1-2; maybe TRBD1 (6 bases). The CDR3 contains 13 residues. The germline V gene encodes CDR1 DFQATT and CDR2 SNEGSKA (reference sequence). Trimming pared 6 bases from V and 2 bases from J, leaving 13 bases between. The CDR3 region is CSARNRDNYGYTF. In DNA, the CDR3 is TGCAGTGCCAGAAACAGGGACAACTATGGCTACACCTTC.

The J gene is TRBJ1-2, the V gene TRBV7-2; TRBD1 matches at 8 bases. Losses at the gene ends were 2 bases for V and 8 bases for J; bases not matched to a gene: 10. This CDR3 contains 15 residues. CDR1 is SGHTA, CDR2 FQGNSA, per germline. The CDR3 loop is CASSLRFQGARGYTF. The CDR3 DNA follows: TGTGCCAGCAGCTTAAGATTCCAGGGGGCTCGCGGCTACACCTTC.

This clonotype was counted at least ten times. The gene calls are TRBV6-1 and TRBJ1-5; 8 nucleotides agree with TRBD1. Germline assignment: CDR1 MNHNS and CDR2 SASEGT. The CDR3 is made up of 15 amino acids. The trim removed 3 bases at V and 6 bases at J, leaving 7 bases unmatched. The CDR3 sequence is CASSEGQVGGQPQHF. Here the CDR3 DNA reads TGTGCCAGCAGTGAGGGACAGGTGGGCGGTCAGCCCCAGCATTTT.

This clonotype came up a few times. DNA of the CDR3: TGTGCCAGCAGTTACGGGACAGGGGGCGGCACTGAAGCTTTCTTT. Encoded protein: CASSYGTGGGTEAFF. The J gene is TRBJ1-1, the V gene TRBV6-2 or TRBV6-3, with TRBD1 matching 12 bases. This CDR3 has 15 residues. J lost 4 bases, V lost 2 bases, and 2 bases had no gene match. Germline-derived CDR1 and CDR2 are MNHEY and SVGEGT.

Details on this clonotype: A much larger clonotype is one base distant, so this may be a read error. Here the CDR3 omits its conserved ending phenylalanine or tryptophan, so a read error is the likely source. It is unclear where the CDR3 begins or ends on the DNA, so no DNA is shown, and the CDR3 is as TCRdb lists it. The chain combines TRBV11-3 with TRBJ2-1; the table assigns TRBD1, which was not confirmed against the DNA. CDR1 and CDR2 (germline): SGHNT, YENEEA. Including both end residues, the CDR3 is 18 amino acids long. The CDR3 reads CASSPGWTQLVGSDTQYL.

The genes are TRBV27 and TRBJ1-1; D unclear. Germline lookup yields CDR1 MNHEY and CDR2 SMNVEV (reference sequence). CDR3 length: 13 amino acids. The V end lost 9 bases, the J end lost 4 bases, and 15 bases lay between the germline ends. The CDR3 sequence: CASTKAGLTEAFF. The DNA for the CDR3 is TGTGCCAGTACGAAAGCTGGGCTCACTGAAGCTTTCTTT.

This clonotype occurred a few times. V gene TRBV25-1 combines with J gene TRBJ1-4; D uncertain. The CDR3 contains 15 residues. Trimming shortened V by 5 bases and J by 3 bases, and 13 bases separated the two germline ends. Per germline, CDR1 MGHDK and CDR2 SYGVNS. Here the CDR3 DNA reads TGTGCCAGCAGTAAGCCGGGAGGCGCTAATGAAAAACTGTTTTTT. Residues: CASSKPGGANEKLFF.

Many counts were recorded for this clonotype. This chain joins TRBV20-1 and TRBJ1-1, with a tentative D call TRBD1 (6 bases). V dropped 6 bases and J dropped 1 base, with 15 bases sitting between them. The length of the CDR3 is 14 residues. The germline V gene has CDR1 DFQATT and CDR2 SNEGSKA (reference sequence). CDR3 loop: CSAHIWTANTEAFF. The CDR3 coding sequence is TGCAGTGCCCACATCTGGACAGCGAACACTGAAGCTTTCTTT.

With regard to this clonotype: This likely comes from a read error, as the CDR3 has no conserved phenylalanine or tryptophan at its end. The chain recombines TRBV27 with TRBJ2-7, with 9 bases lining up with TRBD1. Losses at the gene ends were 8 bases for V and 0 bases for J; bases not matched to a gene: 17. Germline CDR1 is MNHEY and CDR2 is SMNVEV (reference sequence). The CDR3 runs to 18 residues. This CDR3 is CASPPLWDRVNISYEQYS. CDR3 coding DNA: TGTGCCAGCCCACCTTTATGGGACAGGGTAAATATCTCCTACGAGCAGTACTCC.

This clonotype showed up just a few times. The J gene is TRBJ2-6, the V gene TRBV5-6; 7 bases fit TRBD1. The CDR3 covers 18 residues. V trimming: 1 base; J trimming: 0 bases; junction bases outside the gene matches: 7. Germline CDR1 and CDR2: SGHDT and YYEEEE. The CDR3 bases are TGTGCCAGCAGCTTGCTTGGACAGGAAAGCTCTGGGGCCAACGTCCTGACTTTC. Translating it yields CASSLLGQESSGANVLTF.

Many counts were recorded for this clonotype. The CDR3, as DNA: TGTGCCAGCAGCGGTGGGGACAGTGGCGAGACCCAGTACTTC. The encoded protein is CASSGGDSGETQYF. J is TRBJ2-5 and V is TRBV11-2; 7 bases are a match to TRBD1. Germline CDR1 and CDR2: SGHAT and FQNNGV. This CDR3 contains 14 residues. The J segment lost 5 bases and the V segment lost 5 bases, leaving 8 bases of the junction unmatched.

The chain employs TRBV6-1 and TRBJ2-2; D not certain. CDR1 MNHNS and CDR2 SASEGT come from the germline V gene. This CDR3 is built from 13 residues. Trimming removed 6 bases at V and 5 bases at J, with 10 bases between. The CDR3 nucleotides are TGTGCCAGCAGAAACGAGTGGACCGGGGAGCTGTTTTTT. Translated, it gives CASRNEWTGELFF.

This clonotype was counted many times. The chain carries TRBV2 and TRBJ2-2, with D uncertain. Germline V lookup: CDR1 SNHLY, CDR2 FYNNEI. V lost 6 bases to trimming and J lost 6 bases, with 8 bases between them. This CDR3 is built from 12 residues. The CDR3 DNA sequence: TGTGCCAGCAGAACAGACTCCGGGGAGCTGTTTTTT. Translation gives CASRTDSGELFF.

This clonotype turned up a few times. The chain combines TRBV13 with TRBJ2-7, with D unclear. In germline, CDR1 is PRHDT, CDR2 FYEKMQ (reference sequence). Trimming removed 6 bases at V and 3 bases at J, with 15 bases between. This CDR3 has 14 residues. CDR3 in amino acids: CASSPDLWGYEQYF. The DNA of the CDR3 is TGTGCCAGCAGTCCTGACCTATGGGGCTACGAGCAGTACTTC.